A single sample gave rise to the 15 T cell receptor beta chains below, sequenced in a study of blood T cell repertoires in COVID-19. The table came from immunoSEQ multiplex PCR; TCRdb's copy has only in-frame clones and leaves some out. The repertoire includes more than 85,000 clones, 85% of them detected once, and about 38% sits in the top ten. Material for sequencing was peripheral blood. Every receptor here comes from an elderly man with acute or convalescent COVID-19.

J is TRBJ1-5 and V is TRBV5-8; TRBD1 aligns across 7 bases. CDR3 size: 14 residues. The J segment lost 2 bases and the V segment lost 4 bases, leaving 3 bases of the junction unmatched. CDR1 and CDR2 (germline): SGHTS, YDEGEE. CDR3 residues: CASSDRVGNQPQHF. In DNA, the CDR3 is TGTGCCAGCAGCGACAGGGTGGGCAATCAGCCCCAGCATTTT. Looking up the rest from reference TRBV5-8 and TRBJ1-5 gives the full variable domain: EAGVTQSPTHLIKTRGQQATLRCSPISGHTSVYWYQQALGLGLQFLLWYDEGEERNRGNFPPRFSGRQFPNYSSELNVNALELEDSALYLCASSDRVGNQPQHFGDGTRLSIL.

The chain joins TRBV28 to TRBJ2-3, with 7 nucleotides matching TRBD2. Germline V gene lookup returns CDR1 MDHEN and CDR2 SYDVKM. CDR3 length: 18 amino acids. The J segment lost 4 bases and the V segment lost 4 bases, leaving 17 bases of the junction unmatched. The chain's CDR3 is CASSSTGTGGVGPDTQYF. CDR3 bases: TGTGCCAGCAGTTCGACGGGTACGGGGGGAGTTGGCCCAGATACGCAGTATTTT.

V usage is TRBV3-1 (or the pseudogene TRBV3-2) and J usage is TRBJ1-1, with a weak D call TRBD1 (5 bases). From germline, CDR1 is LGHDT and CDR2 YNNKEL (reference sequence). Trimming removed 2 bases from V and 4 bases from J, with 11 bases in between. The CDR3 has 14 residues. In DNA form, the CDR3 reads TGTGCCAGCAGCCAACAAAAAGGGGTCACTGAAGCTTTCTTT. The encoded protein is CASSQQKGVTEAFF.

The rearrangement uses TRBV10-2 and TRBJ1-1; 9 positions agree with TRBD1. There are 16 residues in the CDR3. Germline CDR1 reads WSHSY; CDR2 reads SAAADI. V lost 6 bases and J lost 1; bases outside the gene matches: 9. The CDR3 region has the DNA TGCGCCAGCAGCCAATTCGGGACAGGGAGGAACACTGAAGCTTTCTTT. It is translated as CASSQFGTGRNTEAFF.

The V and J genes are TRBV7-9 and TRBJ1-3, with 10 bases lining up with TRBD1. CDR3 size: 14 residues. Germline assignment: CDR1 SEHNR and CDR2 FQNEAQ (reference sequence). The J segment lost 7 bases and the V segment lost 4 bases, leaving 4 bases of the junction unmatched. The DNA for the CDR3 is TGTGCCAGCAGCTCTAAGGGACAGGGGAACACCATATATTTT. It encodes CASSSKGQGNTIYF.

The gene calls are TRBV5-1 and TRBJ1-1; D might be TRBD1 (5 bases). The germline V gene encodes CDR1 SGHRS and CDR2 YFSETQ. This CDR3 contains 13 residues. V was cut by 4 bases and J by 5 bases, with 12 bases left in between. The CDR3 DNA follows: TGCGCCAGCAGCCTTGGGGCACAGACTGAAGCTTTCTTT. Protein: CASSLGAQTEAFF.

This chain joins TRBV29-1 and TRBJ2-7; TRBD1 matches 7 bases. CDR1 and CDR2 from the germline V gene are SQVTM and ANQGSEA. The V gene end was trimmed by 4 bases and the J gene end by 4 bases; junction bases not matched to a gene: 7. The CDR3 sequence is 13 residues long. CDR3 amino acids: CSVVHRGGYEQYF. The CDR3 nucleotides read TGCAGCGTTGTTCACAGGGGTGGATACGAGCAGTACTTC.

In this sample, this clone turned up a few times. The rearrangement uses TRBV2 and TRBJ1-1; D gene unclear. Germline V CDR1 and CDR2: SNHLY, FYNNEI. Between the trimmed V and J ends, which lost 6 bases and 0 bases, there was a span of 8 bases. CDR3 length: 13 residues. In DNA, the CDR3 is TGTGCCAGCAGGGCAGGAATGAACACTGAAGCTTTCTTT. Encoded protein: CASRAGMNTEAFF.

The genes are TRBV7-9 and TRBJ1-2; D is undetermined. Germline loops: CDR1 SEHNR, CDR2 FQNEAQ (reference sequence). The CDR3 sequence is 14 residues long. V was shortened by 0 bases and J by 7 bases, with 12 bases between the two germline ends. CDR3 bases: TGTGCCAGCAGCTTAGCGCGGGCAGTCGGTGGCTACACCTTC. Its protein is CASSLARAVGGYTF.

This clone was seen just once. The J gene is TRBJ2-7, the V gene TRBV28; the D gene is possibly TRBD1 (5 bases). V gave up 4 bases and J gave up 0 bases, with 13 bases separating them. This CDR3 has 15 amino acids. Germline CDR1 reads MDHEN; CDR2 reads SYDVKM. The CDR3, as DNA: TGTGCCAGCAGTTCCGAACAGGTCCCCTCCTACGAGCAGTACTTC. It encodes CASSSEQVPSYEQYF.

DNA of the CDR3: TGCGCCAGCAGCTTGAGCGGGGCGAACACTGAAGCTTTCTTT. Translated: CASSLSGANTEAFF. J is TRBJ1-1 and V is TRBV5-1, with a weak D call TRBD1 (5 bases). In germline, CDR1 is SGHRS, CDR2 YFSETQ. V lost 1 base and J 1 base, leaving 8 bases between the germline ends. The CDR3 has 14 residues.

This sequence joins TRBV16 and TRBJ1-1, with D possibly TRBD1 on 5 matching bases. Trimming left V 1 base short and J 0 bases short, with 6 bases between. The V gene's germline CDR1 is KGHSY and CDR2 FQNENV. The CDR3 runs 14 residues. CDR3 DNA: TGTGCCAGCAGCCAATACAGGTTGAACACTGAAGCTTTCTTT. Its translation is CASSQYRLNTEAFF.

CDR3 in amino acids: CASSLLQGNYGYTF. The CDR3 DNA is TGTGCCAGCAGCCTCTTACAGGGCAACTATGGCTACACCTTC. J is TRBJ1-2 and V is TRBV6-2 or TRBV6-3, with TRBD1 as a possible D gene (6 bases). The V end was cut by 6 bases, the J end by 2 bases, with 13 bases between. This CDR3 has 14 amino acids. The V gene's germline CDR1 is MNHEY and CDR2 SVGEGT.

The V gene is TRBV29-1, the J gene TRBJ2-1, with TRBD2 matching 7 bases. Germline assignment: CDR1 SQVTM and CDR2 ANQGSEA. J lost 9 bases, V lost 7 bases, and 12 bases had no gene match. The CDR3 runs 13 residues. This chain's CDR3 is CSGEKRAGREQFF. The CDR3 nucleotides are TGCAGCGGGGAAAAGAGAGCGGGACGTGAGCAGTTCTTC.

The gene calls are TRBV4-3 and TRBJ2-1; tentative D call: TRBD2 (7 bases). The CDR3 is 14 amino acids. V lost 3 bases, J lost 10 bases, and 16 bases lay in between. Germline V gene lookup returns CDR1 LGHNA and CDR2 YSLEER. Here the CDR3 reads CASSHITQGGEQFF. The CDR3 DNA follows: TGCGCCAGCAGCCACATAACACAGGGAGGGGAGCAGTTCTTC.